A selection of T cell receptor beta chains follows, all from one sample in a study of beta chain features in type 1 diabetes. The repertoire was sequenced with immunoSEQ multiplex PCR; TCRdb's copy has only in-frame clones and lacks some. The table has some 15,000 clones, approximately 70% seen once. The sample was stem cell memory CD4+ T cells from blood. These TCRs come from a man between 25 and 39 years old with type 1 diabetes. The CDR3 runs from the conserved cysteine through the conserved F or W. Each record gives: clone size, J gene, D gene, V gene, CDR3 protein, CDR3 DNA. The D gene is left open where the match is weak. Not all rows give a size; the values are once, few, many and, for expanded clones, a class.

>-|TRBJ1-1|TRBD1|TRBV28
CASSFSGGRDTEAFF
TGTGCCAGCAGTTTCTCAGGGGGCAGGGACACTGAAGCTTTCTTT
>-|TRBJ2-5|TRBD1|TRBV6-6
CASTGQQETQYF
TGTGCCAGTACGGGACAGCAAGAGACCCAGTACTTC
>-|TRBJ2-3|TRBD2|TRBV19
CASSILRTSGADTQYF
TGTGCCAGTAGTATTCTCCGGACTAGCGGGGCAGATACGCAGTATTTT
>-|TRBJ2-7|-|TRBV29-1
CSVGRTESSYEQYF
TGCAGCGTTGGACGGACAGAGAGCTCCTACGAGCAGTACTTC
>-|TRBJ2-2|TRBD2|TRBV5-1
CASSLDSSGGSNTGELFF
TGCGCCAGCAGCTTGGATTCTAGCGGGGGATCGAACACCGGGGAGCTGTTTTTT
>-|TRBJ1-5|-|TRBV2
CASSSTLGRGQPQHF
TGTGCCAGCAGTTCCACTTTGGGGAGGGGCCAGCCCCAGCATTTT
>-|TRBJ2-1|TRBD1|TRBV5-4
CASSLGQELGNEQFF
TGTGCCAGCAGCCTGGGACAGGAACTAGGGAATGAGCAGTTCTTC
>-|TRBJ1-1|-|TRBV5-6
CASSLPGVNTEAFF
TGTGCCAGCAGCTTGCCAGGGGTAAACACTGAAGCTTTCTTT
>-|TRBJ2-1|TRBD1|TRBV5-1
CASSTGQSYNEQFF
TGCGCCAGCAGCACGGGACAGTCCTACAATGAGCAGTTCTTC
>-|TRBJ2-3|TRBD1|TRBV5-4
CASSFQGAGDTQYF
TGTGCCAGCAGCTTTCAGGGGGCCGGGGATACGCAGTATTTT
>-|TRBJ1-2|-|TRBV28
CASSLYSVWGYTF
TGTGCCAGCAGTTTATACTCGGTGTGGGGCTACACCTTC
>few|TRBJ2-1|-|TRBV5-1
CASSPGTKSYNEQFF
TGCGCCAGCTCTCCCGGGACAAAATCCTACAATGAGCAGTTCTTC
>-|TRBJ2-5|-|TRBV2
CASSTDSPQETQYF
TGTGCCAGCAGTACCGACAGCCCCCAAGAGACCCAGTACTTC
>-|TRBJ2-3|TRBD2|TRBV30
CAWSDGGAYTQYF
TGTGCCTGGAGTGACGGGGGGGCTTATACGCAGTATTTT
>few|TRBJ2-7|-|TRBV7-9
CASSSSWSEQYF
TGTGCCAGCAGCTCCTCATGGAGCGAGCAGTACTTC
>-|TRBJ1-2|-|TRBV18
CASSPDNSRPGYTF
TGTGCCAGCTCACCAGACAACTCTCGTCCTGGCTACACCTTC
>few|TRBJ2-3|-|TRBV5-1
CASSGGDTDTQYF
TGCGCCAGCAGCGGAGGGGACACAGATACGCAGTATTTT
>-|TRBJ2-3|-|TRBV4-2
CASSQDGGSADTQYF
TGTGCCAGCAGCCAAGATGGAGGAAGTGCAGATACGCAGTATTTT
>-|TRBJ2-3|TRBD2|TRBV7-3
CASSLRPLAGGGTDTQYF
TGTGCCAGCAGCTTAAGGCCTCTAGCGGGGGGCGGGACAGATACGCAGTATTTT
>few|TRBJ2-1|TRBD1|TRBV29-1
CSASRDRGYNEQFF
TGCAGCGCTTCCCGAGACAGGGGCTACAATGAGCAGTTCTTC
>-|TRBJ2-2|TRBD1|TRBV2
CASRTGTGSGELFF
TGTGCCAGCAGGACCGGGACAGGGTCGGGGGAGCTGTTTTTT
>-|TRBJ2-3|-|TRBV5-6
CASSLVRETDTQYF
TGTGCCAGCAGCTTGGTTAGGGAGACAGATACGCAGTATTTT
>-|TRBJ1-1|-|TRBV2
CASSEQGGYTEAFF
TGTGCCAGCAGCGAACAGGGAGGGTACACTGAAGCTTTCTTT
>-|TRBJ2-7|TRBD1|TRBV7-7
CASSSTGASYEQYF
TGTGCTAGCTCCTCGACAGGGGCAAGCTACGAGCAGTACTTC
>-|TRBJ2-1|-|TRBV29-1
CSVEDPAGIYNEQFF
TGCAGCGTTGAAGACCCAGCGGGTATATACAATGAGCAGTTCTTC
>-|TRBJ2-7|-|TRBV19
CASSIQGASYEQYF
TGTGCCAGTAGTATACAGGGCGCATCGTACGAGCAGTACTTC
>few|TRBJ2-7|TRBD2|TRBV7-2
CASSLAGSHEQYF
TGTGCCAGCAGTCTAGCGGGGAGCCACGAGCAGTACTTC
>-|TRBJ1-4|-|TRBV7-9
CASSPGEKLFF
TGTGCCAGCAGCCCAGGAGAAAAACTGTTTTTT